A selection of T cell receptor beta chains follows, all from one sample in a study of blood T cell repertoires in COVID-19. Produced via immunoSEQ multiplex PCR; TCRdb's table is partial and in-frame only. This sample carries 250,000 to 350,000 clones, around nine tenths of them seen once, and the ten largest clones take around 13%. The sample taken for sequencing was peripheral blood. All receptors come from a woman in her sixties or seventies with acute or convalescent COVID-19. The CDR3 runs from the conserved cysteine through the conserved F or W. D genes are given only for firm matches. Some rows have no size entry. The others give once, few or many, or a class for an expanded clone.

CDR3 DNA: TGCAGCGCCACGAACACCGGGGAGCTGTTTTTT
CDR3 protein: CSATNTGELFF
D gene: -
clone size: -
V gene: TRBV29-1
J gene: TRBJ2-2

CDR3 DNA: TGTGCCAGCAGCTTATCGCAGGGGAGCACTGAAGCTTTCTTT
CDR3 protein: CASSLSQGSTEAFF
D gene: -
clone size: -
V gene: TRBV7-3
J gene: TRBJ1-1

CDR3 DNA: TGTGCCACCCGGACAGGGTTGAACACTGAAGCTTTCTTT
CDR3 protein: CATRTGLNTEAFF
D gene: TRBD1
clone size: once
V gene: TRBV2
J gene: TRBJ1-1

CDR3 DNA: TGCGCCAGCAGCCAGAAAGCTAGCGGGAATTCCGACGAGCAGTACTTC
CDR3 protein: CASSQKASGNSDEQYF
D gene: TRBD2
clone size: -
V gene: TRBV4-3
J gene: TRBJ2-7

CDR3 DNA: TGTGCCAGTCGCCCCCCCGGGACTTTACTTGGCTACACCTTC
CDR3 protein: CASRPPGTLLGYTF
D gene: -
clone size: -
V gene: TRBV19
J gene: TRBJ1-2

CDR3 DNA: TGTGCCAGCACCCAGTTAGGGACAGCAGAGACTGAAGCTTTCTTT
CDR3 protein: CASTQLGTAETEAFF
D gene: TRBD1
clone size: -
V gene: TRBV6-5
J gene: TRBJ1-1

CDR3 DNA: TGTGCCAGCAGGGGGGGGACGGATAGCAATCAGCCCCAGCATTTT
CDR3 protein: CASRGGTDSNQPQHF
D gene: -
clone size: -
V gene: TRBV28
J gene: TRBJ1-5

CDR3 DNA: TGTGCCAGCAGCTTAAACCCGGGCACTGAAGCTTTCTTT
CDR3 protein: CASSLNPGTEAFF
D gene: -
clone size: -
V gene: TRBV7-2
J gene: TRBJ1-1

CDR3 DNA: TGTGCCAGCAGTTTACTAGGGGGACAGGGCCTACAAGAGACCCAGTACTTC
CDR3 protein: CASSLLGGQGLQETQYF
D gene: TRBD1
clone size: -
V gene: TRBV28
J gene: TRBJ2-5

CDR3 DNA: TGTGCCAGCAGCACAGGGGCCCCGTGGGATTCACCCCTCCACTTT
CDR3 protein: CASSTGAPWDSPLHF
D gene: TRBD1
clone size: -
V gene: TRBV7-9
J gene: TRBJ1-6

CDR3 DNA: TGTGCCAGCAGACTGCGAGCGGGCCTAGGCTCCTACAATGAGCAGTTCTTC
CDR3 protein: CASRLRAGLGSYNEQFF
D gene: -
clone size: -
V gene: TRBV28
J gene: TRBJ2-1

CDR3 DNA: TGTGCCAGCACCTCCCAACTAGCGGGGGGGCCGGATCAGACCCAGTACTTC
CDR3 protein: CASTSQLAGGPDQTQYF
D gene: TRBD2
clone size: -
V gene: TRBV28
J gene: TRBJ2-5

CDR3 DNA: TGTGCCAGCAGCCAAGACCATCAGGGGTACACTGAAGCTTTCTTT
CDR3 protein: CASSQDHQGYTEAFF
D gene: -
clone size: -
V gene: TRBV4-2
J gene: TRBJ1-1

CDR3 DNA: TGTGCCACAGAACCCGTACCGGGACAGGGGATGAACACTGAAGCTTTCTTT
CDR3 protein: CATEPVPGQGMNTEAFF
D gene: TRBD1
clone size: -
V gene: TRBV7-9
J gene: TRBJ1-1

CDR3 DNA: TGTGCCAGCAGCTTGGGCGGGGGGGCCCAGGAGACCCAGTACTTC
CDR3 protein: CASSLGGGAQETQYF
D gene: TRBD2
clone size: -
V gene: TRBV5-8
J gene: TRBJ2-5

CDR3 DNA: TGTGCCAGCAGGGTTGGGGGACAGATCAATTCACCCCTCCACTTT
CDR3 protein: CASRVGGQINSPLHF
D gene: TRBD1
clone size: -
V gene: TRBV28
J gene: TRBJ1-6

CDR3 DNA: TGTGCCAGCAGACTTACGACAGGGGGGAAACTGTTTTTT
CDR3 protein: CASRLTTGGKLFF
D gene: TRBD1
clone size: -
V gene: TRBV12-3/TRBV12-4
J gene: TRBJ1-4

CDR3 DNA: TGTGCTAGCAGCCCTAGCGCGAGTCGTTCCTACAATGAGCAGTTCTTC
CDR3 protein: CASSPSASRSYNEQFF
D gene: -
clone size: once
V gene: TRBV7-7
J gene: TRBJ2-1

CDR3 DNA: TGCGCCAGCAGCGGGTGGACTAGCTATTCGAATGAGCAGTTCTTC
CDR3 protein: CASSGWTSYSNEQFF
D gene: TRBD2
clone size: -
V gene: TRBV5-1
J gene: TRBJ2-1

CDR3 DNA: TGTGCCAGCAGTGACTATGGGGGACAGGGGTCGGAGACCCAGTACTTC
CDR3 protein: CASSDYGGQGSETQYF
D gene: TRBD1
clone size: -
V gene: TRBV25-1
J gene: TRBJ2-5

CDR3 DNA: TGCAGCGTTGAAGTAGGTGACAGTACCTACGAGCAGTACTTC
CDR3 protein: CSVEVGDSTYEQYF
D gene: -
clone size: -
V gene: TRBV29-1
J gene: TRBJ2-7

CDR3 DNA: TGTGCCAGCAGCTTAACGACAGGGGTTCACTCTGGAAACACCATATATTTT
CDR3 protein: CASSLTTGVHSGNTIYF
D gene: TRBD1
clone size: few
V gene: TRBV7-9
J gene: TRBJ1-3

CDR3 DNA: TGTGCCAGCAGCCCCGGGACAGGGGGCTTTGATACGCAGTATTTT
CDR3 protein: CASSPGTGGFDTQYF
D gene: TRBD1
clone size: -
V gene: TRBV3-1/TRBV3-2
J gene: TRBJ2-3

CDR3 DNA: TGTGCCAGTAGTACCATCACCGGGACAATGTATGGCTACACCTTC
CDR3 protein: CASSTITGTMYGYTF
D gene: -
clone size: -
V gene: TRBV19
J gene: TRBJ1-2

CDR3 DNA: TGTGCCAGCACAGGGGTTAATAATGAGCAGTTCTTC
CDR3 protein: CASTGVNNEQFF
D gene: -
clone size: -
V gene: TRBV27
J gene: TRBJ2-1

CDR3 DNA: TGTGCCAGCAGGTTGGACAGGCTCTCTGGAAACACCATATATTTT
CDR3 protein: CASRLDRLSGNTIYF
D gene: TRBD1
clone size: -
V gene: TRBV11-2
J gene: TRBJ1-3

CDR3 DNA: TGTGCCAGCAGTCACTGGACTAGCGGGTCCACAGATACGCAGTATTTT
CDR3 protein: CASSHWTSGSTDTQYF
D gene: TRBD2
clone size: -
V gene: TRBV28
J gene: TRBJ2-3

CDR3 DNA: TGTGCCAGCAGCAGTGGGACAGGAGGTTACTATGGCTACACCTTC
CDR3 protein: CASSSGTGGYYGYTF
D gene: TRBD1
clone size: -
V gene: TRBV7-2
J gene: TRBJ1-2

CDR3 DNA: TGTGCCAGCAGGGCTGGGGGGGCAGCTTTCTTT
CDR3 protein: CASRAGGAAFF
D gene: -
clone size: -
V gene: TRBV12-3/TRBV12-4
J gene: TRBJ1-1

CDR3 DNA: TGTGCCAGCAGTCTTCAGGGCTACGAGCAGTACTTC
CDR3 protein: CASSLQGYEQYF
D gene: -
clone size: -
V gene: TRBV6-5
J gene: TRBJ2-7

CDR3 DNA: TGTGCCTGGAGTGTGGGGGCGGGGGCTGAAGCTTTCTTT
CDR3 protein: CAWSVGAGAEAFF
D gene: -
clone size: -
V gene: TRBV30
J gene: TRBJ1-1

CDR3 DNA: TGTGCCAGCAGCGAGGGCGCGAGCGGGGAGCTGTTTTTT
CDR3 protein: CASSEGASGELFF
D gene: -
clone size: once
V gene: TRBV7-6
J gene: TRBJ2-2

CDR3 DNA: TGCGCCAGCAGCTTGACTAGCGGGGACCAAGAGACCCAGTACTTC
CDR3 protein: CASSLTSGDQETQYF
D gene: TRBD2
clone size: -
V gene: TRBV5-1
J gene: TRBJ2-5

CDR3 DNA: TGTGCCAGCAGCCTCGACAGGGGTTGGAATTCACCCCTCCACTTT
CDR3 protein: CASSLDRGWNSPLHF
D gene: TRBD1
clone size: -
V gene: TRBV11-2
J gene: TRBJ1-6

CDR3 DNA: TGTGCCAGTAGGGGTAGCGGGGGCCTGGGGACCCAGTACTTC
CDR3 protein: CASRGSGGLGTQYF
D gene: TRBD2
clone size: -
V gene: TRBV19
J gene: TRBJ2-5

CDR3 DNA: TGTGCCAGCAACTTCAGGGGCGAAAATCAGCCCCAGCATTTT
CDR3 protein: CASNFRGENQPQHF
D gene: -
clone size: many
V gene: TRBV6-5
J gene: TRBJ1-5

CDR3 DNA: TGTGCCAGTAGTATGGAGGGGGGGAATCAGCCCCAGCATTTT
CDR3 protein: CASSMEGGNQPQHF
D gene: -
clone size: -
V gene: TRBV19
J gene: TRBJ1-5

CDR3 DNA: TGTGCCAGCAGTTCCCGGACTAGCGGGACTGGAGAGACCCAGTACTTC
CDR3 protein: CASSSRTSGTGETQYF
D gene: TRBD2
clone size: -
V gene: TRBV7-6
J gene: TRBJ2-5

CDR3 DNA: TGTGCCAGCAGCTCGGGACAGGCCGCCTACGAGCAGTACTTC
CDR3 protein: CASSSGQAAYEQYF
D gene: TRBD1
clone size: -
V gene: TRBV5-4
J gene: TRBJ2-7

CDR3 DNA: TGTGCCAGCAGTGGACAGCATAATTCACCCCTCCACTTT
CDR3 protein: CASSGQHNSPLHF
D gene: -
clone size: -
V gene: TRBV5-4
J gene: TRBJ1-6

CDR3 DNA: TGTGCCAGCAGCTTAGCACAGGGGATGAATGAGCAGTTCTTC
CDR3 protein: CASSLAQGMNEQFF
D gene: TRBD1
clone size: -
V gene: TRBV7-9
J gene: TRBJ2-1

CDR3 DNA: TGCAGCGCAGAGACAGGGCGGGACGAAAAACTGTTTTTT
CDR3 protein: CSAETGRDEKLFF
D gene: TRBD1
clone size: -
V gene: TRBV29-1
J gene: TRBJ1-4

CDR3 DNA: TGCGCCAGCAGCCCGTTCAGGGGTGGGGAAAAACTGTTTTTT
CDR3 protein: CASSPFRGGEKLFF
D gene: -
clone size: -
V gene: TRBV4-1
J gene: TRBJ1-4

CDR3 DNA: TGTGCCAGCATACCGACTGACGCGAACACCGGGGAGCTGTTTTTT
CDR3 protein: CASIPTDANTGELFF
D gene: -
clone size: -
V gene: TRBV2
J gene: TRBJ2-2

CDR3 DNA: TGTGCCAGCAGCCCTCTCACAGGGATAGGGGCCAACGTCCTGACTTTC
CDR3 protein: CASSPLTGIGANVLTF
D gene: -
clone size: once
V gene: TRBV28
J gene: TRBJ2-6

CDR3 DNA: TGTGCCAGCAGCTTGCAGGGCGGAGACGCGGATACGCAGTATTTT
CDR3 protein: CASSLQGGDADTQYF
D gene: -
clone size: -
V gene: TRBV5-4
J gene: TRBJ2-3

CDR3 DNA: TGTGCCAGCAGTCCCCCTCAGGGCTACACCTTC
CDR3 protein: CASSPPQGYTF
D gene: -
clone size: -
V gene: TRBV11-2
J gene: TRBJ1-2

CDR3 DNA: TGTGCCAGCAGCTTGGGAGAGCTTGAAGCTTTCTTT
CDR3 protein: CASSLGELEAFF
D gene: -
clone size: -
V gene: TRBV5-6
J gene: TRBJ1-1

CDR3 DNA: TGTGCCAGCAGTGAACCGGGACAGCATAATTCACCCCTCCACTTT
CDR3 protein: CASSEPGQHNSPLHF
D gene: TRBD1
clone size: once
V gene: TRBV28
J gene: TRBJ1-6

CDR3 DNA: TGTGCCAGCAGCTCGTGGACAGCACAAGAGACCCAGTACTTC
CDR3 protein: CASSSWTAQETQYF
D gene: -
clone size: -
V gene: TRBV7-9
J gene: TRBJ2-5

CDR3 DNA: TGTGCCAGCAGCTTAACTGAGTTTAGCGTAGGCGAAAAACTGTTTTTT
CDR3 protein: CASSLTEFSVGEKLFF
D gene: -
clone size: -
V gene: TRBV7-2
J gene: TRBJ1-4

CDR3 DNA: TGTGCCAGCAGCCAAGCAACTAGCGGAATAGACGAGCAGTACTTC
CDR3 protein: CASSQATSGIDEQYF
D gene: TRBD2
clone size: -
V gene: TRBV9
J gene: TRBJ2-7

CDR3 DNA: TGTGCCAGCAGCTTAGGGACAACCCCCGATCAGCCCCAGCATTTT
CDR3 protein: CASSLGTTPDQPQHF
D gene: -
clone size: once
V gene: TRBV11-2
J gene: TRBJ1-5

CDR3 DNA: TGTGCCATCAGTGAGCCGACTAGCGCTAGCACAGATACGCAGTATTTT
CDR3 protein: CAISEPTSASTDTQYF
D gene: TRBD2
clone size: -
V gene: TRBV10-3
J gene: TRBJ2-3

CDR3 DNA: TGTGCCAGCAGCTCCAGGACAGTAAAACAAGAGACCCAGTACTTC
CDR3 protein: CASSSRTVKQETQYF
D gene: -
clone size: -
V gene: TRBV7-2
J gene: TRBJ2-5